The sequence of this T cell receptor (beta chain) was determined in a study of T cell changes during pregnancy in multiple sclerosis. Germline lookup yields CDR1 SGDLS and CDR2 YYNGEE. Deletions cut 2 bases from V and 3 bases from J, with 11 bases between. CDR3 length equals 14 residues. Clones were read by immunoSEQ multiplex PCR, and TCRdb kept only the in-frame ones, dropping some. This repertoire shows 60,000 or so clones, roughly 91% found once; its top ten account for 2% to 2.5%. The V and J genes are TRBV9 and TRBJ1-1; D is uncertain. The sample in question was peripheral blood, obtained in the second trimester of pregnancy. This sequence originates from a female donor in good health, enrolled as a control in a pregnancy study. In nucleotides, the CDR3 is TGTGCCAGCAGCGTGAGAGGTTGGGACACTGAAGCTTTCTTT. This gives the protein CASSVRGWDTEAFF.